This record concerns one T cell receptor beta chain sequence. Its target is not known. After 5'RACE with constant-segment primers, TCR alpha and TCR beta cDNA libraries carrying sample barcodes and UMIs were obtained. TCRdb redid the calling of the 5' RACE reads with MiXCR, one entry per CDR3 protein. The sample holds about 130,000 distinct CDR3 sequences; under 30% are singletons and the top ten take around 24%. These data come from a study of T-cell memory formation after mild COVID-19. Overall study context: TCR clusters were mostly donor specific.

Between the trimmed V and J ends, which lost 3 bases and 5 bases, there was a span of 15 bases. The V gene's germline CDR1 is SGHRS and CDR2 YFSETQ. This CDR3 contains 15 residues. Study-level points and caveats: Clones contracting across day 15 to 85 had a balanced CD4/CD8 profile; later expanding clones leaned CD4+. CD4+ contracting clones were mainly CM and EM; CD8+ ones, EMRA.

The sequencing input was PBMCs or a T cell subset sorted from them (not recorded which). The sequence derives from an adult woman who had mild COVID-19 (a few samples of this study predate the infection). Cell type and time point are not known. The rearrangement uses TRBV5-1 and TRBJ2-1; D assignment may be TRBD1 or TRBD2 (5 bases each). Written as DNA, the CDR3 is TGCGCCAGCAGCTCCGAGCACGGGACGGACAATGAGCAGTTCTTC. This gives the protein CASSSEHGTDNEQFF.